This TCR beta chain originates from a study of CD8 T cells in Susac syndrome. Germline lookup yields CDR1 SGHDN and CDR2 FVKESK. Trimming pared 1 base from V and 4 bases from J, leaving 13 bases between. The CDR3 has 15 residues. After extraction with the RNeasy kit, about 0.45 to 1 ug of the RNA was reverse transcribed using random hexamers. TCRdb reprocessed the immunoSEQ multiplex PCR reads with MiXCR, giving one entry per CDR3 protein. This sample yields 70,000 or so distinct CDR3 sequences, of which roughly 95% are seen a single time; about 0.4% belongs to the top ten. TCR beta was sequenced from blood CD8+ and CD4+ T cells. Each multiple sclerosis control was a treatment-naive patient with relapsing-remitting disease that was either stable or active. TEMRA cells were FACS-enriched, while CD8+ and CD4+ T cells were negatively isolated.

This receptor was obtained from a human donor with multiple sclerosis. Sequences were obtained from CD8+ T cells from PBMCs. The chain is built from TRBV14 and TRBJ1-2; D remains unclear. The CDR3 sequence: CASSQGREPVYGYTF. The CDR3 region has the DNA TGTGCCAGCAGCCAAGGAAGGGAACCCGTCTATGGCTACACCTTC.